Presented here are 3 T cell receptor beta chains from one specimen sequenced in a study of beta chain features in type 1 diabetes. General study results and limits: TCRB CDR3 length was moderately but significantly reduced in all four CD4+ subsets of Type 1 diabetes patients.

The isolated RNA, all of it, was reverse transcribed, so expressed TCRB transcripts were what got sequenced. Profiling relied on immunoSEQ multiplex PCR, and the TCRdb table lists in-frame clones only, not all of them. The table has 250,000 to 300,000 clones, approximately 14% seen once; the top ten hold around 0.016%. No antigens are known for them. The specimen was naive CD4+ T cells from blood. The receptor source for this set is a young man with type 1 diabetes.

This clone was found a few times. The rearrangement uses TRBV4-3 and TRBJ1-1; weak D call: TRBD1 (5 bases). V lost 2 bases, J lost 13 bases, and 17 bases lay in between. The CDR3 length is 13 residues. Germline values: CDR1 LGHNA, CDR2 YSLEER. The CDR3 region has the DNA TGCGCCAGCAGCCAACAACCGGGACTTGGGGTTTTCTTT. This translates into CASSQQPGLGVFF.

The table lists this clone with a count of one. The V call is TRBV6-6, the J call TRBJ1-5; D not certain. The CDR3 covers 16 residues. V was cut by 0 bases and J by 4 bases, with 13 bases left in between. The germline CDR1 and CDR2 sequences are MNHNY and SVGAGI (reference sequence). The CDR3 DNA sequence: TGTGCCAGCAGTTACTCAGGTCACAGAGGGAATCAGCCCCAGCATTTT. Its protein is CASSYSGHRGNQPQHF.

This clone was counted only a few times. This sequence joins TRBV20-1 and TRBJ2-7; D not certain. CDR1 and CDR2 from the germline V gene are DFQATT and SNEGSKA (reference sequence). This CDR3 is built from 11 residues. V was shortened by 6 bases and J by 3 bases, with 9 bases between the two germline ends. This chain's CDR3 is CSARRYYEQYF. CDR3 nucleotide sequence: TGCAGTGCCAGACGCTACTACGAGCAGTACTTC.